Listed here are 5 T cell receptor beta chains from one sample, sequenced in a study of shared clonotypes between healthy human individuals. Generated by immunoSEQ multiplex PCR, the TCRdb table keeps only in-frame clones and is missing some. The sample shows 330,000 or so clones, over 70% of them seen only once. Sample: memory CD4+ T cells sorted from blood. As for subset: CD45RA-negative fraction. The receptors stem from a man aged 25 to 40 in good health.

The chain has TRBV27 and TRBJ2-3, with TRBD1 matching over 9 bases. V was clipped by 3 bases and J by 7 bases; unmatched bases: 17. The CDR3 totals 18 residues. In germline, CDR1 is MNHEY, CDR2 SMNVEV (reference sequence). DNA for the CDR3: TGTGCCAGCAGTTTCCCGTCTGCCACCGGGACAGGGCCTTATACGCAGTATTTT. It encodes CASSFPSATGTGPYTQYF.

This clone has just a few counts. V and J are TRBV4-3 and TRBJ1-4, with D perhaps TRBD1 (5 bases). The CDR3 length is 17 residues. The germline V gene has CDR1 LGHNA and CDR2 YSLEER. The V end was cut by 0 bases, the J end by 4 bases, with 15 bases between. The CDR3 protein is CASSQEGRGDFNEKLFF. The CDR3 DNA sequence: TGCGCCAGCAGCCAAGAAGGGAGGGGAGACTTTAATGAAAAACTGTTTTTT.

This clone showed up many times. The chain is built from TRBV6-6 and TRBJ1-3, with 7 positions matching TRBD1. Germline CDR1 MNHNY, CDR2 SVGAGI (reference sequence). J was trimmed by 7 bases and V by 7 bases; bases with no gene match: 7. The CDR3 totals 13 residues. This CDR3 reads CASTPRGENTIYF. CDR3 in DNA: TGTGCCAGCACTCCCAGGGGGGAGAACACCATATATTTT.

This clone was counted at least ten times. The V gene is TRBV27, the J gene TRBJ1-1, with D possibly being TRBD1 (6 bases). Germline V lookup: CDR1 MNHEY, CDR2 SMNVEV (reference sequence). The CDR3 has 14 residues. The ends were cut back, 8 bases at V and 5 bases at J, with 18 bases in the middle. CDR3 sequence: CASLPLGGATEAFF. The CDR3 DNA reads TGTGCCAGCCTTCCATTGGGGGGGGCGACTGAAGCTTTCTTT.

The chain is built from TRBV5-4 and TRBJ1-2; D is possibly TRBD1 (5 bases). Germline V gene sequence: CDR1 SGHNT, CDR2 YYREEE (reference sequence). The V gene lost 0 bases and the J gene lost 8 bases, with 23 bases spanning the gap. CDR3 length: 17 amino acids. The DNA for the CDR3 is TGTGCCAGCAGCTTGGGAGCGGGCGGCCACGGCGGGACGGGCTACACCTTC. Amino acid sequence: CASSLGAGGHGGTGYTF.